The clone carrying this TCR beta chain was found a few times. Its antigen is unidentified. V lost 2 bases, J lost 8 bases, and 10 bases lay in between. Per the germline V gene, CDR1 is MDHEN and CDR2 is SYDVKM. The length of the CDR3 is 14 residues. This sample was included in a study of T cell repertoires in cytomegalovirus infection. Study-wide background: Selection of CMV epitopes for the study included recently identified HLA-C-restricted and well-studied HLA-B-restricted ones. An indication of both CMV infection and matching HLA type came from public TCR beta signatures.

Study findings and constraints: HLA-C-restricted, CMV-specific TCR beta clonotypes were dominant ex vivo. Using cumulative public TCR beta family frequency, the authors identified those who carried CMV together with the relevant HLA.

TCRdb processed the reads anew with MiXCR; each CDR3 protein has one entry. The sample has 640,000 or so distinct CDR3 sequences, 30% to 35% seen once; the top ten hold 15% to 20%. This clonotype originated in a human donor in good health (CMV status not recorded). Some clones in this sample may be carry-over from other donors' samples. The chain is built from TRBV28 and TRBJ1-6; D not certain. Specimen: cultured PBMCs, collected from culture after CMV antigen stimulation. In DNA, the CDR3 is TGTGCCAGCAGTTTACGTCTCGGGGATTCACCCCTCCACTTT. It is translated as CASSLRLGDSPLHF. The whole variable domain, remainder taken from reference TRBV28 and TRBJ1-6, is DVKVTQSSRYLVKRTGEKVFLECVQDMDHENMFWYRQDPGLGLRLIYFSYDVKMKEKGDIPEGYSVSREKKERFSLILESASTNQTSMYLCASSLRLGDSPLHFGNGTRLTVT.